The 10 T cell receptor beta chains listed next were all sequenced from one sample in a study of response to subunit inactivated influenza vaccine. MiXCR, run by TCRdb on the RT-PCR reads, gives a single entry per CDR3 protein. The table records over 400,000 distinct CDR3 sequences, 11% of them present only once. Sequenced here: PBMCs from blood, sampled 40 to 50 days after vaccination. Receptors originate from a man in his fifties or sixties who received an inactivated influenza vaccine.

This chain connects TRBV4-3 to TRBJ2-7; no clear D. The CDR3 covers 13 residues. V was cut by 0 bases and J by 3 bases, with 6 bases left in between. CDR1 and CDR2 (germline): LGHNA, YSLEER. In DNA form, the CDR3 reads TGCGCCAGCAGCCAAGAAGGGAACTACGAGCAGTACTTC. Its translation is CASSQEGNYEQYF.

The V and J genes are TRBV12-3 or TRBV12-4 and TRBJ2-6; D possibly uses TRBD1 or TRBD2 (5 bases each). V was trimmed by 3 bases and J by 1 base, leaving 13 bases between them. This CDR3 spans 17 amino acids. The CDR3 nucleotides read TGTGCCAGCAGTTTTCGAGGGGCCGCATCTGGGGCCAACGTCCTGACTTTC. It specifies CASSFRGAASGANVLTF.

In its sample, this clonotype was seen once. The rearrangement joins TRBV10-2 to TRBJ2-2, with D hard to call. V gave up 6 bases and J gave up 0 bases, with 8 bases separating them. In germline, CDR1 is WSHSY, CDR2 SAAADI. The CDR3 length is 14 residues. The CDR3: CASSHAANTGELFF. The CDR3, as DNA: TGCGCCAGCAGCCACGCGGCGAACACCGGGGAGCTGTTTTTT.

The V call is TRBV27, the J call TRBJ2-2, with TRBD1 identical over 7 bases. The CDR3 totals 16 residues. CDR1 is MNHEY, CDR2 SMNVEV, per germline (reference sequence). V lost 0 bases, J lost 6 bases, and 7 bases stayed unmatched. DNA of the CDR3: TGTGCCAGCAGTTTATCCACAGGGGATAATGCCGGGGAGCTGTTTTTT. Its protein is CASSLSTGDNAGELFF.

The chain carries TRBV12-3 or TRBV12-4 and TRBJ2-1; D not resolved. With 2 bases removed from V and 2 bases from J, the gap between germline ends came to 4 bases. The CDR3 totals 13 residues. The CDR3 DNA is TGTGCCAGCAGTTTATGGACCTACAATGAGCAGTTCTTC. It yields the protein CASSLWTYNEQFF.

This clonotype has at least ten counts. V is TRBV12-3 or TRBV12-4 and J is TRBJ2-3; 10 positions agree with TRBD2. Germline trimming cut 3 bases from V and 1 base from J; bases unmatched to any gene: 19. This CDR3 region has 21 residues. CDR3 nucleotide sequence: TGTGCCAGCAGTTTTCGAAGGCTACGGCTAGCGGGAGAGGCCGGCACAGATACGCAGTATTTT. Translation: CASSFRRLRLAGEAGTDTQYF.

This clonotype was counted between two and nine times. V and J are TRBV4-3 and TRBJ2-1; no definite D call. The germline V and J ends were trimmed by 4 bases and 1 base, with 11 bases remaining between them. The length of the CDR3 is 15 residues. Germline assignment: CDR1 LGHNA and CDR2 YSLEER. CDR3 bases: TGCGCCAGCAGCCGATCCCCGGAATCCTACAATGAGCAGTTCTTC. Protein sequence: CASSRSPESYNEQFF.

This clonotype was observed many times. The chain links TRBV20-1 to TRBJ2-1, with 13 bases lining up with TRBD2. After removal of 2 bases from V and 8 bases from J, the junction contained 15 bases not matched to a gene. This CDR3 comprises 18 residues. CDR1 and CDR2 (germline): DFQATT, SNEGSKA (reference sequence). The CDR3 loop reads CSARIPPRTSGSAYEQFF. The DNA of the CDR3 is TGCAGTGCTAGAATTCCCCCGCGGACTAGCGGGAGTGCCTATGAGCAGTTCTTC.

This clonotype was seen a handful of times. Here the CDR3 DNA reads TGTGCCAGCAGCTTAACGGTTATCGGACTCTATGGCTACACCTTC. Its protein product is CASSLTVIGLYGYTF. The V call is TRBV7-8, the J call TRBJ1-2; D unclear. CDR1 is SGHVS and CDR2 is FQNEAQ in the germline V gene. Trimming pared 2 bases from V and 4 bases from J, leaving 14 bases between. The CDR3 loop spans 15 amino acids.

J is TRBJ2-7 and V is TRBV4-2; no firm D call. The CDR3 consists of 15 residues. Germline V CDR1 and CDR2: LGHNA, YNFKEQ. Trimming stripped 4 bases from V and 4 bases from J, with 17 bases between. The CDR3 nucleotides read TGTGCCAGCAGCCCCGATGTGAGTACACCTTACGAGCAGTACTTC. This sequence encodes CASSPDVSTPYEQYF.